This is a list of T cell receptor beta chains from one sample in a study of blood T cell repertoires in COVID-19. Method: immunoSEQ multiplex PCR; TCRdb's copy keeps in-frame clones and lacks some. Of about 120,000 clones listed, approximately 85% are singletons. Sample: peripheral blood. Every receptor here comes from a human donor in a cohort sampled during active COVID-19. CDR3s include the opening cysteine and the closing phenylalanine or tryptophan. A D gene is named only where the DNA matches it firmly. Size is stated for part of the rows, as once, few or many counts, or as a class when the clone is expanded.

>TRBJ1-2|NA|TRBV28|NA
TGTGCCAGCAGTCCGCCCCCTGGCTCAGCTAACTATGGCTACACCTTC
CASSPPPGSANYGYTF
>TRBJ1-6|TRBD1|TRBV4-3|NA
TGCGCCAGCAGCCAAGGAACAGGGGGTGATAATTCACCCCTCCACTTT
CASSQGTGGDNSPLHF
>TRBJ2-5|TRBD2|TRBV2|NA
TGTGCCAGCAGTGTTAGCGGGGGGAAAGAGACCCAGTACTTC
CASSVSGGKETQYF
>TRBJ2-5|NA|TRBV28|NA
TGTGCCAGCAGTTCCACGATGAGGGTCCAGACCCAGTACTTC
CASSSTMRVQTQYF
>TRBJ1-4|NA|TRBV7-9|NA
TGTGCCAGCACCCCTTGGTTGGCGGGCAATGAAAAACTGTTTTTT
CASTPWLAGNEKLFF
>TRBJ2-5|TRBD2|TRBV6-5|NA
TGTGCCAGCAAGCCTAGCGGGGGTAACCAAGAGACCCAGTACTTC
CASKPSGGNQETQYF
>TRBJ1-2|TRBD1|TRBV2|NA
TGTGCCAGCAGCCCAGGACAGGGGAGTGCCTATGGCTACACCTTC
CASSPGQGSAYGYTF
>TRBJ1-1|TRBD1|TRBV5-1|NA
TGCGCCAGCCAGACAGGGATGAACACTGAAGCTTTCTTT
CASQTGMNTEAFF
>TRBJ2-1|TRBD1|TRBV6-5|NA
TGTGCCAGCAGGACCGGGACAGGGATTTACAATGAGCAGTTCTTC
CASRTGTGIYNEQFF
>TRBJ2-3|TRBD2|TRBV24-1|NA
TGTGCCACCAGTGACTTTAGCGGGGCAGCCGGTGCGCAGTATTTT
CATSDFSGAAGAQYF
>TRBJ1-5|TRBD1|TRBV6-5|NA
TGTGCCAGCAGAGACAGGGGCCCAAATCGGCCCCAGCATTTT
CASRDRGPNRPQHF
>TRBJ1-2|TRBD1|TRBV29-1|NA
TGCAGCGTTCGGACAGGGGAGAACTTGTATGGCTACACCTTC
CSVRTGENLYGYTF
>TRBJ1-4|NA|TRBV6-5|once
TGTGCCAGCAGGGACACAACTAATGAAAAACTGTTTTTT
CASRDTTNEKLFF
>TRBJ1-1|NA|TRBV3-1/TRBV3-2|NA
TGTGCCAGCAGCCAACGGGCCGAAACAGGGGAAGCTTTCTTT
CASSQRAETGEAFF
>TRBJ2-2|NA|TRBV18|NA
TGTGCCAGCTCCCGGCTACGAGCAGGGACTACCGGGGAGCTGTTTTTT
CASSRLRAGTTGELFF
>TRBJ2-7|TRBD1|TRBV28|NA
TGTGCCAGCAGTTCTGTTGACAGGGTCTACGAGCAGTACTTC
CASSSVDRVYEQYF
>TRBJ2-5|NA|TRBV4-1|NA
TGCGCCAGCAGCCAGGGGGGCGGCGGGGGCGGAGAGACCCAGTACTTC
CASSQGGGGGGETQYF
>TRBJ2-3|NA|TRBV7-8|NA
TGTGCCAGCAGATCTCGGGGCACAGATACGCAGTATTTT
CASRSRGTDTQYF
>TRBJ2-3|NA|TRBV5-1|NA
TGCGCCAGCAGTTATGGTGGGCGTGGGACAGATACGCAGTATTTT
CASSYGGRGTDTQYF
>TRBJ2-7|TRBD1|TRBV7-2|many
TGTGCCAGCAGCTCTATGCCAGGGACAGCCAGAACCTACTACGAGCAGTACTTC
CASSSMPGTARTYYEQYF
>TRBJ2-5|NA|TRBV2|NA
TGTGCCAGCAGTGAAGCGCTTCGCAGGGATCAGACCCAGTACTTC
CASSEALRRDQTQYF
>TRBJ1-2|TRBD1|TRBV5-4|NA
TGTGCCAGCAGCTTGGCGGGACAGTCGTATGGCTACACCTTC
CASSLAGQSYGYTF
>TRBJ1-6|TRBD1|TRBV4-2|NA
TGTGCCAGCAGCCAAGAACTTTTAAGGGGGCATTCACCCCTCCACTTT
CASSQELLRGHSPLHF